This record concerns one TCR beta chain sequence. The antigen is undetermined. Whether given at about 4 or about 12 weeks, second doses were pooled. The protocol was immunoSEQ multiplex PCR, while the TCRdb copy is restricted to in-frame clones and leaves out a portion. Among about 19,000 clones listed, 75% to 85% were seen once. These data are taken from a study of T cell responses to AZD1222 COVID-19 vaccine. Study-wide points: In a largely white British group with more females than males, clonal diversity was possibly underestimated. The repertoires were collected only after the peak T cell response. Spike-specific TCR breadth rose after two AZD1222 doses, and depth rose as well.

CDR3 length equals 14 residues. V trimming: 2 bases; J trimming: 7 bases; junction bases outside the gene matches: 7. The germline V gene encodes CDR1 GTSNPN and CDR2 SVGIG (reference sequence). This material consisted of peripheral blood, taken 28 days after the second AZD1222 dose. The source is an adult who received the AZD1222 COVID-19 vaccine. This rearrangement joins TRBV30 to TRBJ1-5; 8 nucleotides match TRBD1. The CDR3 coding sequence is TGTGCCTGGAGTTTCTCAGGGGGCGGACAGCCCCAGCATTTT. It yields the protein CAWSFSGGGQPQHF.